This T cell receptor beta chain came from a study of PD-L1 blockade in urothelial cancer. Background on the study: Blood was tested 3 weeks (second dose) and 6 weeks into treatment.

V was pared by 1 base and J by 6 bases, with 13 bases between. The CDR3 is 15 amino acids. CDR1 is LNHDA, CDR2 SQIVND, per germline (reference sequence). Study findings and constraints: Below-median TCR clonality that was measured in pretreatment blood predicted better survival.

A note on this clone: Its antigen is unknown.

Sample time point: pretreatment peripheral blood. The protocol was immunoSEQ multiplex PCR, while the TCRdb copy is restricted to in-frame clones and leaves out a portion. The sample shows 90,000 or so clones, about 90% of them seen only once. The chain combines TRBV19 with TRBJ1-5, with D maybe TRBD1 (6 bases). The receptor's source is a man in his fifties or sixties with urothelial cancer. The sample in question was PBMCs, obtained around atezolizumab (anti-PD-L1) treatment. The CDR3: CASSIAGRGGQPQHF. In DNA, the CDR3 is TGTGCCAGTAGTATAGCAGGCAGGGGTGGTCAGCCCCAGCATTTT.